This TCR beta chain was found in a study of blood T cell repertoires in COVID-19. The wider study: The United States, Italy and Spain were the sources of the acute and convalescent COVID-19 samples. T cells, B-cell-depleted T cells, or PBMCs provided the cDNA or gDNA that served as material.

As handled by the study authors: By means of reference gene primer amplification, nucleated cell counts were estimated. The data were produced by immunoSEQ multiplex PCR, yet TCRdb's version contains in-frame clones alone and is incomplete. That table gives V, J and clone size, and the DNA gave D and trimming. Of about 200,000 clones listed, 88% were seen once; the top ten hold 4.4%. The CDR3 totals 16 residues. V lost 8 bases and J lost 3; bases outside the gene matches: 12. The V gene's germline CDR1 is MNHEY and CDR2 SMNVEV (reference sequence). This sequence was found in a human donor in a cohort sampled during active COVID-19. The sequencing sample was made of peripheral blood. V gene TRBV27 combines with J gene TRBJ2-3, with 9 bases fitting TRBD2. The CDR3 DNA reads as TGTGCCAGCTACTCACCCCGCGGGAGGGCAACAGATACGCAGTATTTT. It is translated as CASYSPRGRATDTQYF.